The rows below give T cell receptor beta chains drawn from one sample of a study of CD8 T cells in ankylosing spondylitis. In TCRdb, the 5' RACE reads were re-called with MiXCR into one record per CDR3 protein. The sample has approximately 300,000 distinct CDR3 sequences; under 25% are singletons. The sequenced material came from blood, either unsorted or a sorted T cell fraction (not recorded which). These receptors came from a female donor with ankylosing spondylitis or in good health (not recorded which). The conserved cysteine and the conserved F or W are not part of the CDR3 here. Fields, in order: J gene, V gene, CDR3 protein.

>TRBJ2-5|TRBV7-2
ASSRALGGETQY
>TRBJ2-7|TRBV5-6
ASSSLSGINEQY
>TRBJ2-5|TRBV12-3/TRBV12-4
ASRGSRGETQY
>TRBJ2-1|TRBV6-4
ASSEGLGVRWEQF
>TRBJ2-7|TRBV10-3
AISASAYEQY
>TRBJ2-7|TRBV6-1
ASSLSGGGPWEQY
>TRBJ2-2|TRBV11-2
ASSLGQGPNTGELF
>TRBJ2-1|TRBV18
ASSPNTGARQGNEQF
>TRBJ2-1|TRBV20-1
SASPSGKANEQF
>TRBJ2-2|TRBV5-1
ASSITGQGNTGELF
>TRBJ2-2|TRBV6-1
ASSQTSGRSGELF
>TRBJ2-7|TRBV12-3/TRBV12-4
ASSLGDRDYEQY
>TRBJ1-5|TRBV20-1
SATGQYSNQPQH
>TRBJ2-7|TRBV28
ASSSSASLYSYEQY
>TRBJ2-3|TRBV29-1
SVVYISGSSDTQY
>TRBJ1-4|TRBV20-1
SASVRAKEKLF
>TRBJ2-6|TRBV12-3/TRBV12-4
ASRFAGANVLT
>TRBJ2-3|TRBV7-6
ASSPAPGTSGRAFGTDTQY
>TRBJ2-1|TRBV6-4
ASSDGAGRTRF
>TRBJ2-7|TRBV7-2
ASSLGGLRSYEQY
>TRBJ1-2|TRBV12-3/TRBV12-4
ASSLPGRGYYGYT
>TRBJ1-5|TRBV6-2/TRBV6-3
ASSLDRDNQPQH
>TRBJ2-1|TRBV6-2/TRBV6-3
ASSRGSEQF
>TRBJ2-1|TRBV20-1
SSGRAGYNEQF